This record concerns one T cell receptor beta chain sequence. In the source study's methods: Reference gene primer amplification in the assay estimated nucleated cell counts. Profiled with immunoSEQ multiplex PCR; TCRdb holds only in-frame clones, not every one. V and J calls and clone size are given by that table; D and trimming were obtained from the DNA. The table lists about 14,000 clones, about three quarters of them singletons, with roughly a tenth in the top ten. Germline-derived CDR1 and CDR2 are SGHAT and FQNNGV. V was clipped by 2 bases and J by 3 bases; unmatched bases: 3. The CDR3 loop spans 14 amino acids. These data are taken from a study of blood T cell repertoires in COVID-19. Study information: The samples span acute and convalescent COVID-19 from the United States, Italy and Spain. PBMCs, B-cell-depleted T cells, or T cells provided the cDNA or gDNA that made up the material.

The clonotype comes from a man aged 70-80 years with acute or convalescent COVID-19. Source material: peripheral blood. The chain uses TRBV11-2 and TRBJ2-5; 7 nucleotides line up with TRBD2. In nucleotides, the CDR3 is TGTGCCAGCAGCTTATCTAGCGGTAAAGAGACCCAGTACTTC. Translation gives CASSLSSGKETQYF.